Listed here are 21 T cell receptor beta chains from one sample, sequenced in a study of cytomegalovirus exposure and HLA in healthy donors. PCR used 60 Vbeta primers and 13 Jbeta primers. Some clones are missing from TCRdb's copy, which holds only in-frame ones; the method was immunoSEQ multiplex PCR. This table holds under 150,000 clones, approximately 78% found once. The source material was PBMCs. The receptors derive from a woman aged 40 to 50 in good health and CMV-seropositive.

This rearrangement joins TRBV29-1 to TRBJ2-3, with 9 bases that match TRBD2. V trimming: 2 bases; J trimming: 4 bases; junction bases outside the gene matches: 4. This CDR3 region has 14 residues. Germline V CDR1 and CDR2: SQVTM, ANQGSEA. The CDR3 is CSVETAGGADTQYF. As DNA, the CDR3 is TGCAGCGTTGAAACCGCGGGAGGGGCAGATACGCAGTATTTT.

The chain uses TRBV4-1 and TRBJ2-5; 9 bases are shared with TRBD1. The tail of the sequence fits TRBJ2-7 better, so the J call may be wrong. Germline loops: CDR1 MGHRA, CDR2 YSYEKL. CDR3 length: 15 amino acids. The CDR3 loop reads CASSQEGQGSYEQYF. The CDR3 DNA follows: TGCGCCAGCAGCCAAGAGGGACAGGGATCCTACGAGCAGTACTTC.

The J gene is TRBJ1-5, the V gene TRBV13, with D possibly matching TRBD1 (5 bases). Germline V lookup: CDR1 PRHDT, CDR2 FYEKMQ (reference sequence). CDR3 length equals 14 residues. V lost 2 bases to trimming and J lost 5 bases, with 10 bases between them. CDR3 nucleotides: TGTGCCAGCAGCTTACCAGGGAGGGATCAGCCCCAGCATTTT. It codes for CASSLPGRDQPQHF.

This clone appeared a few times. The chain has TRBV6-1 and TRBJ1-5; 8 bases are shared with TRBD1. The trim removed 6 bases at V and 6 bases at J, leaving 7 bases unmatched. Germline V lookup: CDR1 MNHNS, CDR2 SASEGT. The CDR3 extends over 14 amino acids. CDR3 in amino acids: CASSAGGAGQPQHF. Here the CDR3 DNA reads TGTGCCAGCAGCGCAGGGGGCGCGGGTCAGCCCCAGCATTTT.

The genes are TRBV18 and TRBJ2-5; 7 positions match TRBD1. The CDR3 is 17 residues long. In germline, CDR1 is KGHSH, CDR2 LQKENI. V was pared by 0 bases and J by 2 bases, with 9 bases of the junction left unmatched. The CDR3 DNA is TGTGCCAGCTCACCACCGATTAGGGCAGGGGGACAAGAGACCCAGTACTTC. Its translation is CASSPPIRAGGQETQYF.

The chain is built from TRBV7-9 and TRBJ1-4; D is unclear. The CDR3 sequence is 12 residues long. Germline CDR1 and CDR2: SEHNR and FQNEAQ (reference sequence). Trimming stripped 4 bases from V and 10 bases from J, with 10 bases between. CDR3: CASSSGVRKLFF. In nucleotides, the CDR3 is TGTGCCAGCAGCTCCGGGGTTAGAAAACTGTTTTTT.

The CDR3, as DNA: TGTGCCAGCAGTGCCGTCGGCGGGGAGCTGTTTTTT. This gives the protein CASSAVGGELFF. J is TRBJ2-2 and V is TRBV2, with D unclear. Trimming left V 4 bases short and J 7 bases short, with 7 bases between. Germline V CDR1 and CDR2: SNHLY, FYNNEI. The CDR3 length is 12 residues.

Here the CDR3 DNA reads TGTGCCAGCTCACACGTTTCCCAGGACTCTGGAAACACCATATATTTT. This codes for CASSHVSQDSGNTIYF. The genes are TRBV18 and TRBJ1-3; no definite D call. Per germline, CDR1 KGHSH and CDR2 LQKENI. This CDR3 region has 16 residues. V dropped 4 bases and J dropped 0 bases, with 13 bases sitting between them. Supplemented by reference TRBV18 and TRBJ1-3, the full variable domain reads NAGVMQNPRHLVRRRGQEARLRCSPMKGHSHVYWYRQLPEEGLKFMVYLQKENIIDESGMPKERFSAEFPKEGPSILRIQQVVRGDSAAYFCASSHVSQDSGNTIYFGEGSWLTVV.

This clone was recorded at least ten times. The V gene is TRBV5-5, the J gene TRBJ1-1, with D perhaps matching TRBD1 (5 bases). Germline assignment: CDR1 SGHKS and CDR2 YYEKEE (reference sequence). This CDR3 comprises 15 residues. The V end lost 3 bases, the J end lost 0 bases, and 12 bases lay between the germline ends. CDR3 DNA: TGTGCCAGCAGCTCCGCCCGACAGATGAACACTGAAGCTTTCTTT. It translates to CASSSARQMNTEAFF.

This clone has a single count. The rearrangement links TRBV5-4 to TRBJ1-1; 7 bases agree with TRBD1. J lost 0 bases, V lost 6 bases, and 17 bases had no gene match. The CDR3 is made up of 18 amino acids. CDR1 and CDR2 (germline): SGHNT, YYREEE (reference sequence). The CDR3 sequence is CASTPGGPTGLMNTEAFF. CDR3 coding DNA: TGTGCCAGCACCCCCGGGGGCCCGACAGGGCTCATGAACACTGAAGCTTTCTTT. Together with reference TRBV5-4 and TRBJ1-1, the CDR3 gives the full variable domain: ETGVTQSPTHLIKTRGQQVTLRCSSQSGHNTVSWYQQALGQGPQFIFQYYREEENGRGNFPPRFSGLQFPNYSSELNVNALELDDSALYLCASTPGGPTGLMNTEAFFGQGTRLTVV.

This clone was recorded only once. The V call is TRBV28, the J call TRBJ2-1, with TRBD2 matching over 10 bases. The V and J ends lost 2 bases and 4 bases, in that order; junction bases with no gene match: 5. CDR1 is MDHEN and CDR2 is SYDVKM in the germline V gene. The CDR3 covers 16 residues. The CDR3 bases are TGTGCCAGCAGTTTAGTGAGCGGGGGGGAGTACAATGAGCAGTTCTTC. It specifies CASSLVSGGEYNEQFF.

J is TRBJ2-2 and V is TRBV27; the D gene is possibly TRBD2 (6 bases). Looked up from germline, CDR1 is MNHEY and CDR2 is SMNVEV (reference sequence). Trimming cost V 2 bases and J 6 bases, with 22 bases left between them. The length of the CDR3 is 18 residues. Written as DNA, the CDR3 is TGTGCCAGCAGTTTAATGGGCAGAGGGAGCGGGTGGTCCGGGGAGCTGTTTTTT. Residues: CASSLMGRGSGWSGELFF.

The gene calls are TRBV28 and TRBJ1-2; perhaps TRBD1 as D (5 bases). CDR1 MDHEN and CDR2 SYDVKM come from the germline V gene. Trimming stripped 5 bases from V and 2 bases from J, with 21 bases between. The CDR3 extends over 17 amino acids. The CDR3 DNA is TGTGCCAGCAGTACCCCTGGAGGGACGGCGTCGAACTATGGCTACACCTTC. Translated, it gives CASSTPGGTASNYGYTF.

The table lists this clone with a count of one. This sequence joins TRBV28 and TRBJ2-7; 8 nucleotides agree with TRBD2. CDR3 size: 14 residues. The J segment lost 3 bases and the V segment lost 3 bases, leaving 4 bases of the junction unmatched. Germline CDR1 and CDR2: MDHEN and SYDVKM. The CDR3 DNA sequence: TGTGCCAGCAGTTTGTCCGGGGGGGTCTACGAGCAGTACTTC. It codes for CASSLSGGVYEQYF.

The rearrangement links TRBV10-3 to TRBJ1-1; 11 nucleotides match TRBD1. Losses at the gene ends were 2 bases for V and 5 bases for J; bases not matched to a gene: 4. The CDR3 extends over 15 amino acids. Per germline, CDR1 ENHRY and CDR2 SYGVKD. In DNA, the CDR3 is TGTGCCATCAGTGAGGTCGGGACAGGGGGGACTGAAGCTTTCTTT. This translates into CAISEVGTGGTEAFF.

Only a few counts were recorded for this clone. The V call is TRBV4-2, the J call TRBJ2-1, with a possible D match to TRBD2 (6 bases). The CDR3 runs 14 residues. V was pared by 0 bases and J by 5 bases, with 8 bases between. CDR1 is LGHNA, CDR2 YNFKEQ, per germline. CDR3 coding DNA: TGTGCCAGCAGCCAAGATAGGACTAACAATGAGCAGTTCTTC. Protein sequence: CASSQDRTNNEQFF.

There are a few counts of this clone. This chain uses TRBV18 with TRBJ1-2; a possible D gene is TRBD1 (5 bases). Germline V gene data show CDR1 as KGHSH and CDR2 as LQKENI. Trimming stripped 3 bases from V and 0 bases from J, with 5 bases between. The CDR3 extends over 13 amino acids. CDR3 sequence reads: CASSPTANYGYTF. The CDR3 DNA follows: TGTGCCAGCTCACCGACAGCTAACTATGGCTACACCTTC.

CDR3 in amino acids: CASSPGLDYEQYF. The CDR3 DNA follows: TGTGCCAGCAGCCCGGGACTAGACTACGAGCAGTACTTC. This chain links TRBV11-3 with TRBJ2-7; 8 positions agree with TRBD2. This CDR3 contains 13 residues. V was clipped by 5 bases and J by 3 bases; unmatched bases: 3. Germline CDR1 SGHNT, CDR2 YENEEA.

This clone was seen once. The chain is built from TRBV9 and TRBJ2-5, with D maybe TRBD1 (5 bases). This CDR3 is 14 amino acids long. Trimming cost V 3 bases and J 5 bases, with 14 bases left between them. Germline CDR1 SGDLS, CDR2 YYNGEE. The CDR3 loop is CASSGARAGETQYF. The CDR3 coding sequence is TGTGCCAGCAGCGGAGCAAGGGCAGGGGAGACCCAGTACTTC.

The gene calls are TRBV10-3 and TRBJ1-1; D not resolved. The germline gives CDR1 ENHRY, CDR2 SYGVKD. V lost 4 bases and J lost 2, with 11 bases in between. The CDR3 spans 14 residues. The DNA for the CDR3 is TGTGCCATCAGTGCGGAGATATTAAACACTGAAGCTTTCTTT. Protein sequence: CAISAEILNTEAFF.

The CDR3 DNA is TGTGCCTCCCGTGGGGGCGATCGCAATGAGCAGTTCTTC. This codes for CASRGGDRNEQFF. The rearrangement joins TRBV10-3 to TRBJ2-1; TRBD1 is a possible D gene (6 bases). V was clipped by 11 bases and J by 6 bases, with 17 bases between them. Germline values: CDR1 ENHRY, CDR2 SYGVKD. This CDR3 contains 13 residues.